These T cell receptor beta chains were read from a single sample in a study of shared clonotypes between healthy human individuals. Sequenced by immunoSEQ multiplex PCR; TCRdb stores in-frame clones only, minus some. Of fewer than 700,000 clones in the sample, roughly 79% were seen once. Sequences were obtained from PBMCs. Source of these receptors: a woman between 40 and 55 years old in good health. Some clones in this sample may be carry-over from other donors' samples. Both conserved end residues are part of each CDR3. A D gene is named only where the DNA matches it firmly. Clone size is given for some rows only: seen once, a few or many times, or a class if the clone is expanded.

TRBV6-4,TRBD2,many,TRBJ2-1,TGTGCCAGCAGTAGACTAGCGGGAGAAGGGAATGAGCAGTTCTTC,CASSRLAGEGNEQFF
TRBV5-8,NA,NA,TRBJ2-1,TGTGCCAGCAGCCTAACCACTCGCCTTGAGCAGTTCTTC,CASSLTTRLEQFF
TRBV5-4,NA,few,TRBJ2-7,TGTGCCAGCAGCTGGTCGGGGGACACCGAGCAGTACTTC,CASSWSGDTEQYF
TRBV15,TRBD1,NA,TRBJ1-5,TGTGCCACCAGCGATCGACAGGGTTGGAATCAGCCCCAGCATTTT,CATSDRQGWNQPQHF
TRBV7-2,NA,NA,TRBJ2-3,TGTGCCAGCAGCTTACATTCGGCAGATACGCAGTATTTT,CASSLHSADTQYF
TRBV10-3,TRBD1,few,TRBJ2-1,TGTGCCATCAGTAACCCGACAGGGTCGGAGTCCTACAATGAGCAGTTCTTC,CAISNPTGSESYNEQFF
TRBV11-3,NA,NA,TRBJ2-1,TGTGCCAGCAGTCCCCGGTGGGAAAGCAATGAGCAGTTCTTC,CASSPRWESNEQFF
TRBV27,NA,once,TRBJ1-5,TGTGCCAGCAGTTTAATGGGACAAAATCAGCCCCAGCATTTT,CASSLMGQNQPQHF
TRBV28,TRBD1,once,TRBJ1-5,TGTGCCAGCAGTCCCTGGGGGACAGGTCGGACAGGCAATCAGCCCCAGCATTTT,CASSPWGTGRTGNQPQHF
TRBV6-1,TRBD1,NA,TRBJ2-5,TGTGCCAGCAGTGAATCGACAGGGATACAAGAGACCCAGTACTTC,CASSESTGIQETQYF
TRBV6-5,NA,NA,TRBJ1-1,TGTGCCAGCAGTGGGGGTTACACTGAAGCTTTCTTT,CASSGGYTEAFF
TRBV19,TRBD1,NA,TRBJ1-1,TGTGCCAGTAGTACCGGGACAGGTAACACTGAAGCTTTCTTT,CASSTGTGNTEAFF
TRBV11-2,NA,NA,TRBJ2-7,TGTGCCAGCAGCTTAGTCCCCCAGGTTTCCTACGAGCAGTACTTC,CASSLVPQVSYEQYF
TRBV28,NA,NA,TRBJ2-6,TGTGCCAGCAGTTTTGGCTCGGCCAACGTCCTGACTTTC,CASSFGSANVLTF
TRBV5-1,TRBD2,NA,TRBJ2-7,TGCGCCAGCAGACAAGATTCCGGGACTAGTCCCACCAACAGGTACTTC,CASRQDSGTSPTNRYF
TRBV27,TRBD2,NA,TRBJ2-7,TGTGCCAGCAGTTTTTTGCCTGACTATGGGACTAGCGGGTACGAGCAGTACTTC,CASSFLPDYGTSGYEQYF
TRBV5-1,NA,once,TRBJ2-3,TGCGCCAGCAGCTTGAGGGGAGGGGGCGTTGAGACAGATACGCAGTATTTT,CASSLRGGGVETDTQYF
TRBV10-3,TRBD2,NA,TRBJ2-7,TGTGCCATCAGTGAGGTGACTAGCGGCAACTCCTACGAGCAGTACTTC,CAISEVTSGNSYEQYF
TRBV5-6,TRBD1,once,TRBJ2-7,TGTGCCAGCAGCGGCGGGACAGGGATCCACGAGCAGTACTTC,CASSGGTGIHEQYF
TRBV4-2,NA,NA,TRBJ1-4,TGTGCCAGCAGCTTACAAACAGTAGGTGAAAAACTGTTTTTT,CASSLQTVGEKLFF
TRBV27,NA,NA,TRBJ1-3,TGTGCCAGCAGTCTGGGAAACACCATATATTTT,CASSLGNTIYF
TRBV28,NA,NA,TRBJ1-2,TGTGCCAGCAGTGAAATGGGATTTACGGCTGGCTATGGCTACACCTTC,CASSEMGFTAGYGYTF
TRBV7-2,NA,NA,TRBJ2-2,TGTGCCAGCAGCTTAGGTAGGCTGCACACCGGGGAGCTGTTTTTT,CASSLGRLHTGELFF
TRBV28,NA,NA,TRBJ1-2,TGTGCCAGCAGCCTCCCAGGGTATGGCTACACCTTC,CASSLPGYGYTF
TRBV27,NA,NA,TRBJ1-3,TGTGCCAGCAGTTTATCCTTTGTGGGACGGGAAAGCTCTGGAAACACCATATATTTT,CASSLSFVGRESSGNTIYF
TRBV9,TRBD1,NA,TRBJ2-1,TGTGCCAGCAGCGTAGGTGGGACAGGGAACAATGAGCAGTTCTTC,CASSVGGTGNNEQFF
TRBV4-1,TRBD2,once,TRBJ2-3,TGCGCCAGCAGCCAACCCACTAGCGGGAGGGCCCGCGGCGCAGATACGCAGTATTTT,CASSQPTSGRARGADTQYF
TRBV5-1,NA,NA,TRBJ2-7,TGCGCCAGCAAGCGGGACAAACAGTTAGAGCAGTACTTC,CASKRDKQLEQYF
TRBV2,NA,NA,TRBJ2-3,TGTGCCAGCAGTGAAGAAGTGGCTCATACGCAGTATTTT,CASSEEVAHTQYF
TRBV18,NA,once,TRBJ2-1,TGTGCCAGCTCACCACCGGGGACTCTCCGGGGGGCTGAGCAGTTCTTC,CASSPPGTLRGAEQFF
TRBV6-5,NA,NA,TRBJ2-5,TGTGCCAGCAGTCGTGTGGGGGAGACCCAGTACTTC,CASSRVGETQYF
TRBV10-3,NA,NA,TRBJ1-1,TGTGCCATCAGTGCAGGATCTCACACTGAAGCTTTCTTT,CAISAGSHTEAFF
TRBV6-1,NA,many,TRBJ2-7,TGTGCCAGCAGTGCGGGGGGCGGAGGGGCCTACGAGCAGTACTTC,CASSAGGGGAYEQYF
TRBV10-3,TRBD1,NA,TRBJ1-1,TGTGCCATCAGTGAGCCGGACAGGGGGCGGAACACTGAAGCTTTCTTT,CAISEPDRGRNTEAFF
TRBV9,NA,NA,TRBJ2-7,TGTGCCAGCAGCGCCTCAGTCGGAGGGGTTTACGAGCAGTACTTC,CASSASVGGVYEQYF
TRBV29-1,TRBD2,NA,TRBJ2-3,TGCAGCGTTGAAGATGGACTAGCGGGAGAGCTGCGCACAGATACGCAGTATTTT,CSVEDGLAGELRTDTQYF